The rows below give T cell receptor beta chains drawn from one sample of a study of blood T cell repertoires in COVID-19. The method was immunoSEQ multiplex PCR; TCRdb's version includes in-frame clones alone and lacks a portion of them. The sample shows a few hundred thousand clones, approximately 86% of them seen only once. Sequenced: PBMCs or T cells enriched from blood (not recorded which). The receptors originated from a woman aged 60 to 75 who had recovered from COVID-19. Each CDR3 is given with its conserved first and last residue. Each record gives: V gene, clone size, D gene, J gene, CDR3 DNA, CDR3 protein. The D gene is left open where the match is weak. Some rows have no size entry. The others give once, few or many, or a class for an expanded clone.

TRBV2	-	TRBD2	TRBJ2-2	TGTGCCAGCATCCCAAGGGAGGGATCCGGGGAGCTGTTTTTT	CASIPREGSGELFF
TRBV19	-	TRBD2	TRBJ2-5	TGTGCCAGTATCCCACCGGGGGGGGAGACCCAGTACTTC	CASIPPGGETQYF
TRBV15	-	-	TRBJ1-2	TGTGCCACCAGCAGCCCAGGGTACTTTAACTATGGCTACACCTTC	CATSSPGYFNYGYTF
TRBV12-3/TRBV12-4	few	-	TRBJ1-1	TGTGCCAGCACCCTAAGGGGCTTGGGAGCTTTCTTT	CASTLRGLGAFF
TRBV4-1	-	TRBD1	TRBJ1-5	TGCGCCAGCAGCCAGACTGACAGGGGCAGCAATCAGCCCCAGCATTTT	CASSQTDRGSNQPQHF
TRBV5-4	-	TRBD1	TRBJ1-1	TGTGCCAGCACGACAGGGCCCGGTAACACTGAAGCTTTCTTT	CASTTGPGNTEAFF
TRBV10-1	-	TRBD2	TRBJ2-3	TGCGCCAGCAGTGAGTCCGCAGCGGGGGGGCCAGATACGCAGTATTTT	CASSESAAGGPDTQYF
TRBV10-3	-	TRBD2	TRBJ2-7	TGTGCCATCAGTGAACGCGTGACTAGCGGGGGGGCTGACGAGCAGTACTTC	CAISERVTSGGADEQYF
TRBV19	-	-	TRBJ1-3	TGTGCCAGTAGTAGAGACAGGTTTGGAAACACCATATATTTT	CASSRDRFGNTIYF
TRBV5-1	-	TRBD1	TRBJ1-1	TGCGCCAGCAGCCAGTCCCGGGACAGGGCAAGGGGGACTGAAGCTTTCTTT	CASSQSRDRARGTEAFF
TRBV15	-	-	TRBJ1-5	TGTGCCACCAGAGCCTGGTTAGGGGAAGGGCATCAGCCCCAGCATTTT	CATRAWLGEGHQPQHF
TRBV19	-	-	TRBJ1-2	TGTGCCAGTAGTATGCAGAGGTATGGCTACACCTTC	CASSMQRYGYTF
TRBV3-1/TRBV3-2	-	TRBD1	TRBJ1-3	TGTGCCAGCAGCCCTCCGGGACAGGGGACCCTCTCTGGAAACACCATATATTTT	CASSPPGQGTLSGNTIYF
TRBV5-6	-	-	TRBJ2-5	TGTGCCAGCAGCTTGAAGAGACAAGAGACCCAGTACTTC	CASSLKRQETQYF
TRBV29-1	-	TRBD1	TRBJ2-1	TGCAGCACAGGGACAGGGGTCTACAATGAGCAGTTCTTC	CSTGTGVYNEQFF
TRBV18	-	TRBD1	TRBJ1-2	TGTGCCAGCTCACCCGGACAGGGCAACTATGGCTACACCTTC	CASSPGQGNYGYTF
TRBV2	-	-	TRBJ1-3	TGTGCCAGCAGTCAGTTGATGATCTCTGGAAACACCATATATTTT	CASSQLMISGNTIYF
TRBV25-1	-	-	TRBJ1-6	TGTGCCAGCCGGGATAGCTCCTATAATTCACCCCTCCACTTT	CASRDSSYNSPLHF
TRBV4-1	few	-	TRBJ1-4	TGCGCCAGCAGCCAACGCAGGGATGAAAAACTGTTTTTT	CASSQRRDEKLFF
TRBV5-6	-	TRBD2	TRBJ2-5	TGTGCCAGCAGCTTGGGACGACTAGCGGGGGGGATAGAGACCCAGTACTTC	CASSLGRLAGGIETQYF
TRBV5-1	once	-	TRBJ2-1	TGCGCCAGCCGGGAGAACTCCTACAATGAGCAGTTCTTC	CASRENSYNEQFF
TRBV27	-	-	TRBJ2-2	TGTGCCAGCGGAGGGGGCGGGAACACCGGGGAGCTGTTTTTT	CASGGGGNTGELFF
TRBV18	-	-	TRBJ2-2	TGTGCCAGCTCACCACCGGGGCAGTCGAACACCGGGGAGCTGTTTTTT	CASSPPGQSNTGELFF
TRBV19	-	TRBD1	TRBJ1-6	TGTGCCAGTAGTCCCCGAGACAGGGGGCGTAATTCACCCCTCCACTTT	CASSPRDRGRNSPLHF
TRBV6-5	-	-	TRBJ2-4	TGTGCCAGCAGCGAGGGACTAGCCAAAAACATTCAGTACTTC	CASSEGLAKNIQYF
TRBV13	-	TRBD1	TRBJ2-4	TGTGCCAGCAGCGAAGGACAGGGACTCCTAGCCAAAAACATTCAGTACTTC	CASSEGQGLLAKNIQYF
TRBV3-1/TRBV3-2	-	-	TRBJ1-1	TGTGCCAGCAGCCGGCTTAACACTGAAGCTTTCTTT	CASSRLNTEAFF
TRBV2	-	-	TRBJ2-3	TGTGCCAGCAGGAGAGGTCCAACAGATACGCAGTATTTT	CASRRGPTDTQYF
TRBV19	-	-	TRBJ1-5	TGTGCCAGTAGTATGTATAATAGCAATCAGCCCCAGCATTTT	CASSMYNSNQPQHF
TRBV28	-	-	TRBJ1-2	TGTGCCAGCAGTTTAGGAGGGAGTCAGGGCTATGGCTACACCTTC	CASSLGGSQGYGYTF
TRBV3-1/TRBV3-2	once	-	TRBJ2-7	TGTGCCAGCAGCCGCGAAGGGGGTCTGGCCTACGAGCAGTACTTC	CASSREGGLAYEQYF
TRBV5-4	-	TRBD2	TRBJ2-3	TGTGCCAGCAGCCCGGGGGGTCCCCTCACAGATACGCAGTATTTT	CASSPGGPLTDTQYF
TRBV29-1	-	-	TRBJ2-7	TGCAGCGTTGCAGGGGGGAGCTCCTACGAGCAGTACTTC	CSVAGGSSYEQYF
TRBV30	few	-	TRBJ1-2	TGTGCCTGGGGGGGGACTCTCCAGGGACGGATTTATGGCTACACCTTC	CAWGGTLQGRIYGYTF
TRBV6-5	-	-	TRBJ2-1	TGTGCCAGCAGGCGACATCAGACGGCAAATGAGCAGTTCTTC	CASRRHQTANEQFF
TRBV21-1	once	-	TRBJ2-1	TGTGCCAGCAGCAAAGGATATCGGGACAGGGATGATGAGCAGTTCTTC	CASSKGYRDRDDEQFF
TRBV10-2	-	-	TRBJ2-7	TGCGCCACCCGCATGGGAGATGAGCAGTACTTC	CATRMGDEQYF
TRBV5-1	once	-	TRBJ1-5	TGCGCCAGCAGCTTAGGCCCGGGGTGGGAAAACAATCAGCCCCAGCATTTT	CASSLGPGWENNQPQHF
TRBV4-1	-	-	TRBJ1-5	TGCGCCAGCAGCCAAGAAAGTGGCCTCTTGAATCAGCCCCAGCATTTT	CASSQESGLLNQPQHF
TRBV5-1	-	-	TRBJ2-2	TGCGCCAGCAGCTTGTCGGGGACCGGGGAGCTGTTTTTT	CASSLSGTGELFF
TRBV5-1	-	TRBD1	TRBJ2-7	TGCGCCAGCAGCCCCACCGGGACAGGGATCGTCTACGAGCAGTACTTC	CASSPTGTGIVYEQYF
TRBV18	-	TRBD2	TRBJ2-1	TGTGCCAGCTCACAGTTTCTAGCGGGCGATGAGCAGTTCTTC	CASSQFLAGDEQFF
TRBV7-9	once	-	TRBJ1-1	TGTGCCAGCAGCTTAGATCAGGGGAGGGCTGAAGCTTTCTTT	CASSLDQGRAEAFF
TRBV15	-	TRBD1	TRBJ1-2	TGTGCCACCAGCTCATGGGGACAGGAGTACGCCTATGGCTACACCTTC	CATSSWGQEYAYGYTF
TRBV18	once	TRBD2	TRBJ2-3	TGTGCCAGCTCACCGTCGACTAGCGGGGGAACGCAGTATTTT	CASSPSTSGGTQYF
TRBV5-1	-	-	TRBJ1-1	TGCGCCAGCAGCTTGGGGGCATTGAACACTGAAGCTTTCTTT	CASSLGALNTEAFF
TRBV4-1	once	-	TRBJ1-5	TGCGCCAGCAGCCCCTGGGGGGGAGGCGATCAGCCCCAGCATTTT	CASSPWGGGDQPQHF
TRBV2	-	-	TRBJ1-2	TGTGCCAGCAGTGTGCAGTACAGCTCTAGCGGCTACACCTTC	CASSVQYSSSGYTF
TRBV5-1	once	-	TRBJ1-4	TGCGCCAGCAGCTTATTAGCTACAACTAATGAAAAACTGTTTTTT	CASSLLATTNEKLFF
TRBV2	-	-	TRBJ1-4	TGTGCCAGCGGCCGACAGGCAACTAATGAAAAACTGTTTTTT	CASGRQATNEKLFF
TRBV9	-	TRBD1	TRBJ1-1	TGTGCCAGCAGCGTAGATGGGACAGGGACACGGACTGAAGCTTTCTTT	CASSVDGTGTRTEAFF
TRBV7-9	once	TRBD1	TRBJ2-3	TGTGCCAGCAGCCAGGGGGCAGGTAGCACAGATACGCAGTATTTT	CASSQGAGSTDTQYF
TRBV9	-	-	TRBJ1-1	TGTGCCAGCAGCGTAGCTTTAGGAGGGAGGAACACTGAAGCTTTCTTT	CASSVALGGRNTEAFF